This T cell receptor beta chain appears in the sequencing data of a study of cytotoxic CD8 clonotypes in ibrutinib-treated CLL. Across the study: Response sampling took place at median roughly 12 months of treatment, range 6 to 36.

Broader study findings: Sample timing was unmatched between remission and later-progressing patients; lymph nodes unstudied. Starting clonality was above that of age-matched healthy donors and tracked circulating CD8+ T-cell counts. Public clonotypes, an uncommon group, contracted or remained stable on treatment.

As to this clone: No antigen is known for it.

Only in-frame clones appear in the TCRdb table, and some are missing; sequencing was by immunoSEQ multiplex PCR. The repertoire holds roughly 180,000 clones, with roughly four fifths as singletons. Trimming shortened V by 1 base and J by 2 bases, and 9 bases separated the two germline ends. CDR3 size: 14 residues. CDR1 is LGHNA and CDR2 is YNFKEQ in the germline V gene. This chain connects TRBV4-2 to TRBJ2-7; no firm D call. Source: PBMCs, taken after 24 months of ibrutinib treatment. This TCR was sampled from a human donor with chronic lymphocytic leukemia. The DNA for the CDR3 is TGTGCCAGCAGCCAAGGAGTGGGGACCTACGAGCAGTACTTC. Residues: CASSQGVGTYEQYF.